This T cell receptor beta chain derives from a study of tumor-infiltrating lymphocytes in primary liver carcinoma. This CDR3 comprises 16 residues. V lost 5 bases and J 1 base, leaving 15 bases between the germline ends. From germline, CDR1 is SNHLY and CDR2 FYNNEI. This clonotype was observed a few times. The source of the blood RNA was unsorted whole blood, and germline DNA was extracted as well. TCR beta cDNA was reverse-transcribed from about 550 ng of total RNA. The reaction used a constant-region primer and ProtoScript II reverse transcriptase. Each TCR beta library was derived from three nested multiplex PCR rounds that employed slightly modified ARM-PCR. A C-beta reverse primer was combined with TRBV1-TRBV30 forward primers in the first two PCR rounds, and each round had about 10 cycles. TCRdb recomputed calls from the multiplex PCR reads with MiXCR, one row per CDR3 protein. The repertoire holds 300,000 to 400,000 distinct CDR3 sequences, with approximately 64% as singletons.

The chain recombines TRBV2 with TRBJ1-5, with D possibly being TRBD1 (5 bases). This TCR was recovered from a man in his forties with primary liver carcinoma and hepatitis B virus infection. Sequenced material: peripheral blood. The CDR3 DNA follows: TGTGCCAGCAGTCCGTGGGGACTCAAGAGCAATCAGCCCCAGCATTTT. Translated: CASSPWGLKSNQPQHF.